Listed here are 30 T cell receptor beta chains from one sample, sequenced in a study of shared clonotypes between healthy human individuals. Using immunoSEQ multiplex PCR, the repertoire was profiled, and TCRdb retains in-frame clones only, with some absent. Of about a million clones in the sample, 76% were seen once. The sample consisted of memory CD4+ T cells sorted from blood. Subset reported: CD45RA-negative fraction. These TCRs come from a man aged 18 to 30 in good health.

V and J are TRBV9 and TRBJ2-1, with TRBD2 identical over 9 bases. Trimming at V came to 0 bases and at J to 4 bases, leaving 5 bases not matched to a gene. The germline V gene encodes CDR1 SGDLS and CDR2 YYNGEE. CDR3 length: 16 amino acids. The chain's CDR3 is CASSVESGGLYNEQFF. The CDR3 DNA reads as TGTGCCAGCAGCGTAGAGAGCGGGGGGCTTTACAATGAGCAGTTCTTC.

The rearrangement uses TRBV19 and TRBJ2-2; D gene ambiguous. Trimming cost V 6 bases and J 1 base, with 15 bases left between them. Germline V gene sequence: CDR1 LNHDA, CDR2 SQIVND (reference sequence). The CDR3 is made up of 16 amino acids. The CDR3 here is CASRYGRAQNTGELFF. The CDR3 coding sequence is TGTGCCAGTAGGTACGGACGTGCTCAGAACACCGGGGAGCTGTTTTTT.

DNA for the CDR3: TGTGCCAGCATGAACAGGGGCATGAACACTGAAGCTTTCTTT. This translates into CASMNRGMNTEAFF. The genes are TRBV2 and TRBJ1-1; 7 bases match TRBD1. CDR1 and CDR2 (germline): SNHLY, FYNNEI. The CDR3 covers 14 residues. With 7 bases clipped from V and 0 bases from J, the junction kept 5 bases outside the gene matches.

The rearrangement uses TRBV7-8 and TRBJ1-4; 8 bases are shared with TRBD1. With V trimmed by 1 base and J by 4 bases, 2 bases remained unmatched. Per germline, CDR1 SGHVS and CDR2 FQNEAQ. This CDR3 region has 15 residues. The CDR3 protein is CASSLGQGFNEKLFF. The CDR3 DNA reads TGTGCCAGCAGCTTAGGACAGGGGTTTAATGAAAAACTGTTTTTT. Together with reference TRBV7-8 and TRBJ1-4, the CDR3 gives the full variable domain: GAGVSQSPRYKVAKRGQDVALRCDPISGHVSLFWYQQALGQGPEFLTYFQNEAQLDKSGLPSDRFFAERPEGSVSTLKIQRTQQEDSAVYLCASSLGQGFNEKLFFGSGTQLSVL.

This chain joins TRBV5-4 and TRBJ1-5; 7 bases are a match to TRBD1. The CDR3 runs 15 residues. Germline V gene sequence: CDR1 SGHNT, CDR2 YYREEE (reference sequence). Trimming at V came to 0 bases and at J to 6 bases, leaving 6 bases not matched to a gene. CDR3 bases: TGTGCCAGCAGCTTGGGGGGAGGGGGCGGTCAGCCCCAGCATTTT. It encodes CASSLGGGGGQPQHF.

CDR3 residues: CASSEWGLSNQPQHF. The DNA for the CDR3 is TGTGCCAGCAGTGAGTGGGGCCTCAGCAATCAGCCCCAGCATTTT. The chain couples TRBV6-1 to TRBJ1-5; weak D call: TRBD1 (5 bases). With 3 bases removed from V and 1 base from J, the gap between germline ends came to 10 bases. Germline-derived CDR1 and CDR2 are MNHNS and SASEGT. The length of the CDR3 is 15 residues.

This rearrangement joins TRBV27 to TRBJ1-4; D is undetermined. From germline, CDR1 is MNHEY and CDR2 SMNVEV (reference sequence). Between the trimmed V and J ends, which lost 6 bases and 10 bases, there was a span of 12 bases. The CDR3 contains 12 residues. The CDR3 coding sequence is TGTGCCAGCAGCATTCGGGGTGGAAAACTGTTTTTT. It codes for CASSIRGGKLFF.

In its sample, this clone was seen a few times. A much larger clonotype is one base distant, so this may be a read error. Other DNA sequences from this sample encode an identical CDR3 as well. J is TRBJ1-1 and V is TRBV6-5; no definite D call. Trimming pared 0 bases from V and 1 base from J, leaving 6 bases between. The CDR3 covers 14 residues. The germline V gene has CDR1 MNHEY and CDR2 SVGAGI. DNA of the CDR3: TGTGCCAGCAGTTACTCCGCAGGGAACACTGAAGCTTTCTTT. As protein: CASSYSAGNTEAFF.

The chain carries TRBV11-2 and TRBJ1-4, with no clear D. The CDR3 consists of 18 residues. V lost 2 bases, J lost 8 bases, and 24 bases lay in between. Germline CDR1 reads SGHAT; CDR2 reads FQNNGV. CDR3 bases: TGTGCCAGCAGCTTAAATCCGCCTGGGATGGGGAAAGGAGAAAAACTGTTTTTT. Translation gives CASSLNPPGMGKGEKLFF.

The genes are TRBV6-4 and TRBJ1-5, with 8 bases lining up with TRBD1. The CDR3 covers 14 residues. The germline V gene has CDR1 MRHNA and CDR2 SNTAGT. The ends lost 4 bases at V and 2 bases at J; junction bases unmatched: 1. In DNA, the CDR3 is TGTGCCAGCAGTGCGGACAGGGGCAATCAGCCCCAGCATTTT. Its protein product is CASSADRGNQPQHF.

V usage is TRBV5-6 and J usage is TRBJ2-7; tentative D call: TRBD1 (6 bases). V was pared by 3 bases and J by 2 bases, with 15 bases between. Germline CDR1 and CDR2: SGHDT and YYEEEE. The CDR3 contains 15 residues. The CDR3 nucleotides read TGTGCCAGCAGCTATGGACAGTTGGGAACCTACGAGCAGTACTTC. It is translated as CASSYGQLGTYEQYF.

The V and J genes are TRBV6-5 and TRBJ1-6; D may be TRBD1 (5 bases). Trimming stripped 7 bases from V and 0 bases from J, with 10 bases between. CDR1 MNHEY and CDR2 SVGAGI come from the germline V gene. The CDR3 sequence is 15 residues long. The CDR3 nucleotides read TGTGCCAGCATTGACAGTACCTCCTATAATTCACCCCTCCACTTT. It translates to CASIDSTSYNSPLHF.

The V call is TRBV14, the J call TRBJ2-1; tentatively, D is TRBD1 or TRBD2 (5 bases each). CDR3 length: 16 residues. V lost 2 bases and J lost 5, with 16 bases in between. Germline CDR1 reads SGHDN; CDR2 reads FVKESK. CDR3 in DNA: TGTGCCAGCAGCCAAATGGGGTATGGGGGTAACAATGAGCAGTTCTTC. Translating it yields CASSQMGYGGNNEQFF.

V usage is TRBV6-5 and J usage is TRBJ1-1, with a weak D call TRBD1 (6 bases). The V end was cut by 8 bases, the J end by 2 bases, with 12 bases between. This CDR3 contains 13 residues. CDR1 MNHEY and CDR2 SVGAGI come from the germline V gene. The DNA of the CDR3 is TGTGCCAGCCATACAGGGCAAAACACTGAAGCTTTCTTT. Protein: CASHTGQNTEAFF.

The chain couples TRBV12-5 to TRBJ2-1, with D hard to call. The ends were cut back, 0 bases at V and 10 bases at J, with 10 bases in the middle. The CDR3 totals 13 residues. Per the germline V gene, CDR1 is LGHNT and CDR2 is FRNRAP. CDR3 sequence: CASGLVTMGEQFF. The CDR3 DNA is TGTGCTAGTGGTTTGGTTACCATGGGAGAGCAGTTCTTC.

The chain is built from TRBV5-4 and TRBJ1-2; 10 bases line up with TRBD1. CDR3 length equals 16 residues. Germline V gives CDR1 SGHNT, CDR2 YYREEE (reference sequence). V lost 0 bases, J lost 3 bases, and 5 bases stayed unmatched. The CDR3 is CASSLGGTGEYYGYTF. In nucleotides, the CDR3 is TGTGCCAGCAGCTTGGGCGGGACAGGGGAATACTATGGCTACACCTTC.

This chain connects TRBV5-1 to TRBJ2-3; possibly TRBD1 or TRBD2 for D (5 bases each). CDR3 size: 15 residues. The V gene lost 0 bases and the J gene lost 4 bases, with 12 bases spanning the gap. CDR1 and CDR2 (germline): SGHRS, YFSETQ. CDR3 coding DNA: TGCGCCAGCAGCTTGGGGCAGGGAGTCGCAGATACGCAGTATTTT. The encoded protein is CASSLGQGVADTQYF.

This chain uses TRBV7-2 with TRBJ2-7, with D possibly TRBD2 on 6 matching bases. The CDR3 length is 14 residues. Trimming pared 2 bases from V and 5 bases from J, leaving 13 bases between. Looked up from germline, CDR1 is SGHTA and CDR2 is FQGNSA. CDR3 DNA sequence: TGTGCCAGCAGCTTAAACGGGAGATCCCACGAGCAGTACTTC. This gives the protein CASSLNGRSHEQYF.

This chain uses TRBV7-3 with TRBJ1-2; D possibly corresponds to TRBD1 (5 bases). Deletions cut 4 bases from V and 7 bases from J, with 10 bases between. The CDR3 sequence is 12 residues long. Germline-derived CDR1 and CDR2 are SGHTA and FQGTGA. This CDR3 is CASSSRGGGYTF. In nucleotides, the CDR3 is TGTGCCAGCAGCTCCCGGGGGGGTGGCTACACCTTC.

CDR3 nucleotides: TGCGCCAGCAGCTCCCAGGGGGTCTCTGGGGCCAACGTCCTGACTTTC. Protein product: CASSSQGVSGANVLTF. The genes are TRBV5-1 and TRBJ2-6, with 7 bases fitting TRBD1. This CDR3 has 16 residues. The V gene's germline CDR1 is SGHRS and CDR2 YFSETQ. With V trimmed by 3 bases and J by 0 bases, 3 bases remained unmatched.

This clone was counted a few times. The J gene is TRBJ2-7, the V gene TRBV7-2; 7 nucleotides match TRBD2. J lost 9 bases, V lost 2 bases, and 7 bases had no gene match. CDR3 size: 13 residues. The germline CDR1 and CDR2 sequences are SGHTA and FQGNSA. Written as DNA, the CDR3 is TGTGCCAGCAGCTTAAACTGGGAGGGTGCGCAGTACTTC. Amino acid sequence: CASSLNWEGAQYF.

V usage is TRBV7-9 and J usage is TRBJ1-1; no clear D. Germline values: CDR1 SEHNR, CDR2 FQNEAQ (reference sequence). The V end lost 4 bases, the J end lost 6 bases, and 12 bases lay between the germline ends. This CDR3 spans 13 amino acids. CDR3 nucleotide sequence: TGTGCCAGCAGCTCATGGGGAGGCGCTGAAGCTTTCTTT. It is translated as CASSSWGGAEAFF. The variable domain in full, with the rest retrieved from reference TRBV7-9 and TRBJ1-1, is DTGVSQNPRHKITKRGQNVTFRCDPISEHNRLYWYRQTLGQGPEFLTYFQNEAQLEKSRLLSDRFSAERPKGSFSTLEIQRTEQGDSAMYLCASSSWGGAEAFFGQGTRLTVV.

The chain has TRBV7-3 and TRBJ2-7; D call uncertain. Germline lookup yields CDR1 SGHTA and CDR2 FQGTGA. Trimming shortened V by 5 bases and J by 6 bases, and 23 bases separated the two germline ends. The CDR3 has 16 residues. The CDR3 reads CASSPKPTNDIGEQYF. The DNA for the CDR3 is TGTGCCAGCAGCCCAAAACCAACAAACGACATAGGCGAGCAGTACTTC. The variable domain in full, completed from reference TRBV7-3 and TRBJ2-7, reads GAGVSQTPSNKVTEKGKYVELRCDPISGHTALYWYRQSLGQGPEFLIYFQGTGAADDSGLPNDRFFAVRPEGSVSTLKIQRTERGDSAVYLCASSPKPTNDIGEQYFGPGTRLTVT.

CDR3 sequence (DNA): TGCGCCAGCAGCCCGGCTAGCGGGACAGATACGCAGTATTTT. Translating gives CASSPASGTDTQYF. The genes are TRBV5-1 and TRBJ2-3; TRBD2 matches at 8 bases. From germline, CDR1 is SGHRS and CDR2 YFSETQ. The CDR3 has 14 amino acids. Trimming at V came to 4 bases and at J to 3 bases, leaving 4 bases not matched to a gene.

This clone was counted a single time. This rearrangement joins TRBV10-1 to TRBJ2-2, with D uncertain. Trimming removed 0 bases at V and 7 bases at J, with 3 bases between. The CDR3 totals 12 residues. Germline CDR1 reads WNHNN; CDR2 reads SYGVQD (reference sequence). In DNA form, the CDR3 reads TGCGCCAGCAGTGAGTCGTTCGGGGAGCTGTTTTTT. The encoded protein is CASSESFGELFF.

V and J are TRBV7-6 and TRBJ2-3, with 9 bases lining up with TRBD2. With 1 base clipped from V and 2 bases from J, the junction kept 1 base outside the gene matches. In germline, CDR1 is SGHVS, CDR2 FNYEAQ. CDR3 length: 15 amino acids. This CDR3 is CASSLGLADTDTQYF. Here the CDR3 DNA reads TGTGCCAGCAGCTTAGGACTAGCGGACACAGATACGCAGTATTTT.

This chain connects TRBV19 to TRBJ2-7; TRBD1 matches 7 bases. This CDR3 is built from 15 residues. Germline V lookup: CDR1 LNHDA, CDR2 SQIVND (reference sequence). J lost 0 bases, V lost 4 bases, and 6 bases had no gene match. CDR3 sequence reads: CASSSPGQSSYEQYF. CDR3 nucleotides: TGTGCCAGTAGTAGCCCGGGACAGAGCTCCTACGAGCAGTACTTC.

The chain combines TRBV2 with TRBJ1-4; possible D gene TRBD1, 5 bases. The CDR3 runs 14 residues. Deletions cut 3 bases from V and 8 bases from J, with 13 bases between. Germline assignment: CDR1 SNHLY and CDR2 FYNNEI. For the CDR3, the DNA is TGTGCCAGCAGTGAGGGACGGATGCGGGAAAAACTGTTTTTT. Protein sequence: CASSEGRMREKLFF.

Note on this clone: Since a far larger clone is one base different, this is likely a read error. This chain connects TRBV4-3 to TRBJ2-3; 8 nucleotides line up with TRBD2. Germline V gives CDR1 LGHNA, CDR2 YSLEER. CDR3 length: 15 residues. The junction had 0 bases not matched to a gene; V was cut back by 0 bases and J by 1 base. The CDR3, as DNA: TGCGCCAGCAGCCAAGAACTAGCGGGCACAGATACGCAGTATTTT. This gives the protein CASSQELAGTDTQYF.

The chain recombines TRBV6-5 with TRBJ2-7; 11 nucleotides align to TRBD1. Germline loops: CDR1 MNHEY, CDR2 SVGAGI. The J segment lost 4 bases and the V segment lost 0 bases, leaving 2 bases of the junction unmatched. The CDR3 has 15 residues. The CDR3 sequence is CASSYSGQGVYEQYF. Written as DNA, the CDR3 is TGTGCCAGCAGTTACTCGGGACAGGGGGTGTACGAGCAGTACTTC.